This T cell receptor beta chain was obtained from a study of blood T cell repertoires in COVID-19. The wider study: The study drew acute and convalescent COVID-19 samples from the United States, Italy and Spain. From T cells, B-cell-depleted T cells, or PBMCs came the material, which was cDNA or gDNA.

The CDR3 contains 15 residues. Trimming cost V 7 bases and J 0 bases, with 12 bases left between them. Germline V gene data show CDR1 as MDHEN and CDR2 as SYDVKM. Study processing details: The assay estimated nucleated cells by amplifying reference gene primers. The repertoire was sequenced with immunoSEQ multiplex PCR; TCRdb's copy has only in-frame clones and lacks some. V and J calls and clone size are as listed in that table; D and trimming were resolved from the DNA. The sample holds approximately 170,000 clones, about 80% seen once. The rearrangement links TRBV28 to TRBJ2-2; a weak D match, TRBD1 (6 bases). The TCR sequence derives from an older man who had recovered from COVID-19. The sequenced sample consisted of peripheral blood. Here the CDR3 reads CASTRQGSNTGELFF. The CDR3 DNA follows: TGTGCCAGCACCCGGCAGGGGTCGAACACCGGGGAGCTGTTTTTT. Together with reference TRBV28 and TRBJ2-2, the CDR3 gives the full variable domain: DVKVTQSSRYLVKRTGEKVFLECVQDMDHENMFWYRQDPGLGLRLIYFSYDVKMKEKGDIPEGYSVSREKKERFSLILESASTNQTSMYLCASTRQGSNTGELFFGEGSRLTVL.